The rows below give T cell receptor beta chains drawn from one sample of a study of blood T cell repertoires in COVID-19. TCRdb's copy holds only in-frame clones and misses some; the assay was immunoSEQ multiplex PCR. Of fewer than 40,000 clones in the sample, over 65% were seen once. The sequencing sample was made of peripheral blood. The receptors were gathered from a man between 60 and 75 years old with active COVID-19. The CDR3 runs from the conserved cysteine through the conserved F or W. D genes are given only for firm matches. Not all rows give a size; the values are once, few, many and, for expanded clones, a class.

TRBV6-2/TRBV6-3,TRBJ1-2,-,-,TGTGCCAGCAGTTATTTTCGGGGGGCCACCTATGGCTACACCTTC,CASSYFRGATYGYTF
TRBV7-2,TRBJ2-5,-,-,TGTGCCAGCACTACCCCGGGAAAAGAGACCCAGTACTTC,CASTTPGKETQYF
TRBV10-3,TRBJ1-2,TRBD1,-,TGTGCCATCAGTGACTACAGGGGGCGCGGTGGCTACACCTTC,CAISDYRGRGGYTF
TRBV27,TRBJ2-1,TRBD2,-,TGTGCCAGCAAGATGGGACTAGTCTACAATGAGCAGTTCTTC,CASKMGLVYNEQFF
TRBV7-8,TRBJ2-2,-,-,TGTGCCAGCAGCCCCGGTGCGGTCACCGGGGAGCTGTTTTTT,CASSPGAVTGELFF
TRBV29-1,TRBJ2-1,-,-,TGCAGCGTTGACCGACAGCGGGTGGGTAATGAGCAGTTCTTC,CSVDRQRVGNEQFF
TRBV10-3,TRBJ1-6,TRBD1,-,TGTGCCATCGGGGGGACAGGGCAGGCCTATAATTCACCCCTCCACTTT,CAIGGTGQAYNSPLHF
TRBV6-5,TRBJ1-5,-,-,TGTGCCAGCAGTTCCCCCGGTTCGGGCAATCAGCCCCAGCATTTT,CASSSPGSGNQPQHF
TRBV20-1,TRBJ2-5,TRBD2,-,TGCAGTGCTCGTGAGCGGGGGTGGAAAGAGACCCAGTACTTC,CSARERGWKETQYF
TRBV18,TRBJ1-1,-,-,TGTGCCAGCTCACCATATGTCCCAGGGCTAGTCACTGAAGCTTTCTTT,CASSPYVPGLVTEAFF
TRBV28,TRBJ2-5,-,-,TGTGCCATCAGAAAGGAAGGCGGGTTCCAAGAGACCCAGTACTTC,CAIRKEGGFQETQYF
TRBV5-4,TRBJ2-1,-,-,TGTGCCAGCGAATCTCAGGAGCGGGCGGCCTACAATGAGCAGTTCTTC,CASESQERAAYNEQFF
TRBV9,TRBJ1-4,-,once,TGTGCCAGCAGTCACACAGGAGGGGATAATGAAAAACTGTTTTTT,CASSHTGGDNEKLFF
TRBV28,TRBJ1-2,TRBD1,-,TGTGCCAGCAGTTTAAGTGAGACAGGGTTAGGCTACACCTTC,CASSLSETGLGYTF
TRBV19,TRBJ2-7,TRBD1,-,TGTGCCAGTAAGACGACGGGACAGGGTCCCCACGAGCAGTACTTC,CASKTTGQGPHEQYF
TRBV5-1,TRBJ2-5,TRBD2,-,TGCGCCAGCAGCAGGCGGACTAGCGGGGGGCAAGAGACCCAGTACTTC,CASSRRTSGGQETQYF
TRBV4-3,TRBJ1-3,-,-,TGCGCCAGCAGCCAAGATAGAAACACCATATATTTT,CASSQDRNTIYF
TRBV6-5,TRBJ2-5,-,-,TGTGCCAGCAGTCCCAGGGAACGAGAGACCCAGTACTTC,CASSPRERETQYF
TRBV2,TRBJ1-6,TRBD1,few,TGTGCCAGCTACCGTCCGGGCGGACAGGGACGGGGTTCACCCCTCCACTTT,CASYRPGGQGRGSPLHF
TRBV6-2/TRBV6-3,TRBJ2-1,-,-,TGTGCCAGCAGTTATTGGGACTCCAATGAGCAGTTCTTC,CASSYWDSNEQFF
TRBV5-6,TRBJ2-1,TRBD2,-,TGTGTCAGCAGTACAGTCCGACTAGCGGGGGGTTGGGACTACAATGAGCAGTTCTTC,CVSSTVRLAGGWDYNEQFF
TRBV7-2,TRBJ1-3,TRBD1,-,TGTGCCAGCAGCTTCGGACAGGGCTCTGGAAACACCATATATTTT,CASSFGQGSGNTIYF
TRBV4-1,TRBJ2-1,-,-,TGCGCCAGCAGCCAAGACCCCCTTTACAATGAGCAGTTCTTC,CASSQDPLYNEQFF
TRBV19,TRBJ1-2,TRBD1,-,TGTGCCAGTAGTATGAACAGGGGCGGCTACACCTTC,CASSMNRGGYTF
TRBV15,TRBJ1-1,-,-,TGTGCCACCAGCACCGTACCAGGTACTGAAGCTTTCTTT,CATSTVPGTEAFF
TRBV2,TRBJ2-1,TRBD1,once,TGTGCCAGCAGTGAAGCGGGGATGGGACAGGCCTACAATGAGCAGTTCTTC,CASSEAGMGQAYNEQFF
TRBV29-1,TRBJ2-1,TRBD2,-,TGCAGCGTGATCTGGACTAGCGGGAGTTACAATGAGCAGTTCTTC,CSVIWTSGSYNEQFF
TRBV12-3/TRBV12-4,TRBJ1-1,-,-,TGTGCCAGCTTGGGGGGGGACACTGAAGCTTTCTTT,CASLGGDTEAFF
TRBV28,TRBJ1-4,-,-,TGTGCCAGCCTGTCTAATGAAAAACTGTTTTTT,CASLSNEKLFF
TRBV6-6,TRBJ1-3,TRBD1,-,TGTGCCAGCACCCAGGGGGACACCATATATTTT,CASTQGDTIYF
TRBV28,TRBJ1-4,TRBD1,-,TGTGCCAGCAGCGACAGGGGGCGAGATGAAAAACTGTTTTTT,CASSDRGRDEKLFF
TRBV29-1,TRBJ2-5,-,-,TGCAGCGTTGAGTCTCCGGGGGAGACCCAGTACTTC,CSVESPGETQYF
TRBV12-3/TRBV12-4,TRBJ2-1,-,-,TGTGCCAGCAGTTGGTCGGTTGAGCAGTTCTTC,CASSWSVEQFF
TRBV7-8,TRBJ2-5,-,-,TGTGCCAGCACCCGTGGTCTCGGGAAGACCCAGTACTTC,CASTRGLGKTQYF
TRBV19,TRBJ2-3,TRBD2,-,TGTGCCAGTAGTATAGAGCGGGGGGCGACAGATACGCAGTATTTT,CASSIERGATDTQYF
TRBV25-1,TRBJ2-1,-,-,TGTGCCAGCAGTGAATTAGAATCGGTGAATGAGCAGTTCTTC,CASSELESVNEQFF
TRBV6-1,TRBJ1-2,-,few,TGTGCCAGCAGTGAAGTCGGGCAGGGAGGGGGCTACACCTTC,CASSEVGQGGGYTF
TRBV7-8,TRBJ1-5,-,few,TGTGCCAGCAGGCTAGGTAGTAGCAATCAGCCCCAGCATTTT,CASRLGSSNQPQHF
TRBV5-1,TRBJ2-1,TRBD2,-,TGCGCCAGCAGCTCCCTACGGGGGAGGGGCTACAATGAGCAGTTCTTC,CASSSLRGRGYNEQFF
TRBV7-2,TRBJ2-7,TRBD1,-,TGTGCCAGCAGCTTAGGACAGGGAAAGTTCGAGCAGTACTTC,CASSLGQGKFEQYF
TRBV7-6,TRBJ2-5,-,-,TGTGCCAGCAGCTTAGATTCGGAGACCCAGTACTTC,CASSLDSETQYF
TRBV7-9,TRBJ1-1,-,-,TGTGCCAGCAGCGACCGGGACAACCCTAGACGTGAAGCTTTCTTT,CASSDRDNPRREAFF
TRBV7-9,TRBJ2-6,-,-,TGTGCCAGCACGGACAGCCTCTCTGGGGCCAACGTCCTGACTTTC,CASTDSLSGANVLTF
TRBV28,TRBJ2-7,-,-,TGTGCCAGCAGCCGCGCCGGACAGCGCTCCTACGAGCAGTACTTC,CASSRAGQRSYEQYF
TRBV7-2,TRBJ1-3,TRBD1,-,TGTGCCAGCCGCGTGACAGGGGTAAACACCATATATTTT,CASRVTGVNTIYF
TRBV11-2,TRBJ2-7,TRBD1,-,TGTGCCAGCAGTAAGGGACAGGGCCCTTCCTACGAGCAGTACTTC,CASSKGQGPSYEQYF
TRBV12-3/TRBV12-4,TRBJ1-3,TRBD1,-,TGTGCCAGCAGCACTGGACAGGCCAACACCATATATTTT,CASSTGQANTIYF
TRBV13,TRBJ2-5,-,-,TGTGCCAGCAGCCAAGGGGTATTGGGCAGGCAAGAGACCCAGTACTTC,CASSQGVLGRQETQYF
TRBV4-3,TRBJ1-6,TRBD1,-,TGCGCCAGCAGCCAAGACGCCCCCGCAGGGGGCAATTCACCCCTCCACTTT,CASSQDAPAGGNSPLHF
TRBV5-6,TRBJ1-5,-,-,TGTGCCAGCAGCTTGGGACACCTTAATCAGCCCCAGCATTTT,CASSLGHLNQPQHF
TRBV14,TRBJ2-7,-,-,TGTGCCAGCAGCCAAGGGTGGGTGCGGTCCTACGAGCAGTACTTC,CASSQGWVRSYEQYF